The entry below gives a single TCR beta chain sequence along with its context. This clone's antigen is unknown. Base qualities were left out, and no much larger clone turns up one base away. The data were obtained in a study of blood T cell repertoires in COVID-19 (dated by TCRdb to 2019 to 2021). The study in broad terms: Collaborator samples came from the United States, Italy and Spain and covered acute and convalescent phases of COVID-19. The material from the prospective study consisted of cDNA or gDNA derived from T cells, B-cell-depleted T cells, or PBMCs. Deeply sampled blood TCRbeta repertoires from subjects exposed to, actively infected with, or recovered from COVID-19 were included in the dataset. The repertoires were made available in a free public database intended to serve as a resource for research on the immune response to SARS-CoV-2. Samples were obtained from the ongoing ImmuneRACE study (first 160 participants) and from 950 to 1,500 subjects provided by 6 global collaborators. A de-identified subject ID, COVID-19 status, age in years and sex were almost always included in the sample metadata. HLA class I and class II types, where available, came from metadata supplied by the sample provider rather than from assay-based typing.

The immunoSEQ Assay, a bias-controlled multiplex PCR, was used to amplify TCRbeta CDR3 regions from genomic DNA. Per the original workflow: The number of nucleated cells in each sample was estimated by amplification of reference gene primers within the assay. To quantify the absolute abundance of each unique TCRbeta CDR3 rearrangement, sequence reads were collapsed and filtered. For each sample, productive Simpson clonality was calculated as the square root of Simpson's diversity index across productive rearrangements. TCRdb carries this immuneACCESS record with in-frame sequences only. Its versions omit some clonotypes, under half of them owing to an unresolved V gene in the studies checked, with the rest unexplained. Clone size and V and J calls were adopted from that table, with D and trimming inferred from the DNA. Present in this sample are fewer than 350,000 clones, roughly 90% of which were seen just once. 7.5% to 10% of the sample is held by the ten biggest clonotypes.

In Seattle, one collaborating source enrolled patients while the infection was active and tracked those patients longitudinally over the course of disease. Whole blood was collected in K2EDTA tubes by collaborating institutions according to the institutions' own protocols. Collaborator samples were shipped for TCRbeta analysis as frozen whole blood, isolated PBMCs, or DNA extracted from either sample type. The CDR3 runs 12 amino acids, cysteine and phenylalanine included. Just the 36-base CDR3 DNA is kept, in frame starting at base 1. The germline V gene (reference sequence) provides CDR1 LNHDA and CDR2 SQIVND. Cut back by 3 bases and 4 bases, the V and J ends lie 6 bases apart. Overall results and qualifications from the work: The quantity of clinical and demographic metadata differed by source and by participant and was supplied without curation.

The receptor's source is a man aged 25 to 40 with COVID-19, enrolled during active disease. Sample: peripheral blood. Rearrangement joined TRBV19 to TRBJ1-1, and the D gene may be TRBD1, 5 bases matching. The CDR3 reads CASSIQGTEAFF. The DNA sequence is as follows: TGTGCCAGTAGTATCCAGGGCACTGAAGCTTTCTTT.